The clone carrying this T cell receptor (beta chain) showed up just a few times. Its antigen is unknown. For TCRbeta, the library was prepared with unique molecular identifiers. TCRdb re-called the PCR reads with MiXCR, one entry per CDR3 protein. Counted here are under 300,000 distinct CDR3 sequences, around a tenth occurring once; the ten biggest clones make up 20% to 30%. The data originate from a study of T-cell reconstitution after alpha-beta-depleted transplantation in children. Broader study findings: Diversity and T-cell counts at one year after transplant derived mostly from new T cells. At around two months after transplant, the alpha-beta T cells were reportedly derived from several hundred expanded clones that came from non-depleted graft cells.

Germline trimming cut 4 bases from V and 4 bases from J; bases unmatched to any gene: 4. Per the germline V gene, CDR1 is SGDLS and CDR2 is YYNGEE. The CDR3 loop spans 15 amino acids. This receptor was identified in a male patient aged 2 to 9 who had a stem cell transplant for chronic granulomatous disease, so the T cells may come from the graft donor. The sample in question was peripheral blood, obtained 180 days after TCRalphabeta/CD19-depleted stem cell transplant. The chain combines TRBV9 with TRBJ2-1, with TRBD2 matching over 11 bases. CDR3 region: CASSKTSGTYNEQFF. The CDR3 DNA is TGTGCCAGCAGCAAGACTAGCGGGACTTACAATGAGCAGTTCTTC.